A selection of T cell receptor beta chains follows, all from one sample in a study of cytotoxic CD8 clonotypes in ibrutinib-treated CLL. Data came from immunoSEQ multiplex PCR; TCRdb stores just in-frame clones and leaves some out. This table has about 140,000 clones, approximately 80% appearing once. The starting material was PBMCs, obtained after 12 months of ibrutinib treatment. The receptors derive from a human donor with chronic lymphocytic leukemia. Each CDR3 is given without its conserved first and last residue.

J gene	V gene	CDR3 protein
TRBJ1-1	TRBV5-1	ASSPGQGADTEAF
TRBJ2-7	TRBV2	ASQEDRGLRWQY
TRBJ2-1	TRBV7-6	ASSLSGGGLAGVYYNEQF
TRBJ2-1	TRBV7-8	ASSLGLAIYNEQF
TRBJ2-7	TRBV6-1	ASSPFVRAVSEQY
TRBJ2-1	TRBV6-5	ASSYMGLAFDEQF
TRBJ1-5	TRBV19	ASSTLGIGSNQPQH
TRBJ1-1	TRBV5-1	ASSLGGGKAEAF
TRBJ1-5	TRBV30	AWASGGGQPQH
TRBJ1-5	TRBV30	AWSQHGFNQPQH
TRBJ1-5	TRBV28	ASIYGSNQPQH
TRBJ1-5	TRBV6-6	ASTFTGSNQPQH
TRBJ2-7	TRBV6-1	ASSDAPAGLRDRAYEQY
TRBJ2-1	TRBV27	ASSRSWGESYNEQF
TRBJ2-2	TRBV2	ASSALRELF
TRBJ2-7	TRBV7-6	ASSPRTGMSYEQY
TRBJ1-1	TRBV6-5	ASSYDRGSTEAF
TRBJ1-5	TRBV19	ASSIGVDSNQPQH
TRBJ1-6	TRBV19	ATLRGSNSPLH
TRBJ2-5	TRBV2	ASGIMSRGETQY
TRBJ2-7	TRBV27	ASSFSGSVAYEQY
TRBJ1-1	TRBV12-5	ASGPTGILNTEAF
TRBJ2-7	TRBV7-2	ASSGTATSYEQY